Presented here are 27 T cell receptor beta chains from one specimen sequenced in a study. TCRdb fed the 5' RACE reads into MiXCR, producing one record per CDR3 protein. Of 62,000 or so distinct CDR3 sequences detected, about 20% appear once; the ten largest clones hold more than 2.5%. Material for sequencing was memory CD4+ T cells sorted from a lymph node. The subset is: memory CD4+ T cells, CD4+CD45RO+CD25-. These receptors came from a female donor with breast cancer.

The genes are TRBV6-5 and TRBJ1-2; D is possibly TRBD1 (5 bases). The germline CDR1 and CDR2 sequences are MNHEY and SVGAGI. Trimming removed 6 bases from V and 5 bases from J, with 13 bases in between. The CDR3 is 13 amino acids. The CDR3 spells CASRPDSRYGYTF. CDR3 coding DNA: TGTGCCAGCAGACCCGACAGTCGGTATGGCTACACCTTC.

This chain uses TRBV20-1 with TRBJ2-7; D is uncertain. V dropped 0 bases and J dropped 7 bases, with 10 bases sitting between them. This CDR3 has 12 amino acids. Germline V gene data show CDR1 as DFQATT and CDR2 as SNEGSKA (reference sequence). CDR3 loop: CSARETSLEQYF. The CDR3 coding sequence is TGCAGTGCTAGAGAGACTTCTTTGGAGCAGTACTTC.

This clonotype has only one observation. A much larger clone sits a single nucleotide away, making a read error possible. This chain uses TRBV4-1 with TRBJ1-2; D possibly corresponds to TRBD1 (5 bases). The CDR3 loop spans 18 amino acids. Germline V lookup: CDR1 MGHRA, CDR2 YSYEKL. The DNA for the CDR3 is TGCGCCAGCAGCCATTCCACCGGGGGTAGGGTGAACAACTATGGCCACACCTTC. Translated, it gives CASSHSTGGRVNNYGHTF.

V gene TRBV29-1 combines with J gene TRBJ2-3; D not certain. The germline V and J ends were trimmed by 6 bases and 5 bases, with 6 bases remaining between them. The CDR3 is made up of 10 amino acids. The germline V gene encodes CDR1 SQVTM and CDR2 ANQGSEA. CDR3 region: CSVEEDTQYF. The CDR3 DNA is TGCAGCGTAGAGGAAGATACGCAGTATTTT.

About this clonotype itself: A junction end diverges from the germline sequence, so it may reflect a read error. This chain's CDR3 is CASSAGHSNTDAFF. For the CDR3, the DNA is TGTGCCAGCAGTGCGGGACATTCGAACACTGATGCTTTCTTT. The J gene is TRBJ1-1, the V gene TRBV12-3 or TRBV12-4, with a tentative D call TRBD1 (6 bases). CDR3 length: 14 amino acids.

The chain uses TRBV4-2 and TRBJ2-3, with TRBD2 identical over 7 bases. The CDR3 totals 14 residues. From germline, CDR1 is LGHNA and CDR2 YNFKEQ. Trimming removed 6 bases from V and 7 bases from J; junction bases left unmatched: 10. CDR3 DNA: TGTGCCAGCAGATCGGGACTAAGTTCAAATACGCAGTATTTT. Protein sequence: CASRSGLSSNTQYF.

This clonotype was seen repeatedly, ten times or more. The chain uses TRBV12-3 or TRBV12-4 and TRBJ2-7; D unclear. CDR3 length: 13 residues. V shed 2 bases and J shed 2 bases, with 7 bases lying between them. The chain's CDR3 is CASSLKWAYEQYF. The CDR3 DNA sequence: TGTGCCAGCAGTTTAAAATGGGCCTACGAGCAGTACTTC.

The CDR3 DNA follows: TGTGCCACCCGTGGCAGTTCCACTGAAGCTTTCTTT. Translated, it gives CATRGSSTEAFF. The V and J genes are TRBV6-1 and TRBJ1-1; D is unclear. V shed 10 bases and J shed 4 bases, with 13 bases lying between them. Looked up from germline, CDR1 is MNHNS and CDR2 is SASEGT. The length of the CDR3 is 12 residues.

Turning to this clonotype: Possible read error: a much larger clone is one base away. This CDR3 fails to terminate in the conserved phenylalanine or tryptophan, so it likely reflects a read error. The chain has TRBV6-5 and TRBJ1-1; D gene ambiguous. Germline loops: CDR1 MNHEY, CDR2 SVGAGI. Trimming removed 7 bases at V and 7 bases at J, with 10 bases between. The CDR3 consists of 11 residues. The DNA of the CDR3 is TGTGCCAGCATGAGCGCGGGTGAAGCTTTCTTA. Amino acid sequence: CASMSAGEAFL.

This clonotype was counted only a few times. V is TRBV18 and J is TRBJ1-6, with D tentatively TRBD1 (5 bases). The CDR3 has 14 amino acids. Trimming removed 2 bases at V and 9 bases at J, with 11 bases between. Per the germline V gene, CDR1 is KGHSH and CDR2 is LQKENI. Here the CDR3 DNA reads TGTGCCAGCTCACCAGAGGGTCAGGGTTCACCCCTCCACTTT. Its translation: CASSPEGQGSPLHF.

This clonotype was recorded many times. The J gene is TRBJ1-1, the V gene TRBV5-1, with D possibly TRBD1 on 5 matching bases. V lost 4 bases and J 4 bases, leaving 11 bases between the germline ends. In germline, CDR1 is SGHRS, CDR2 YFSETQ. This CDR3 is 13 amino acids long. Here the CDR3 DNA reads TGCGCCAGCAGCCGAGGGGCAGGCACTGAAGCTTTCTTT. Protein product: CASSRGAGTEAFF.

CDR3 in DNA: TGTGCCAGCAGCGGCCGGCGAGGAGAGGGGTATGAAAAACTGTTTTTT. It translates to CASSGRRGEGYEKLFF. V and J are TRBV11-2 and TRBJ1-4; D is possibly TRBD1 (5 bases). Trimming removed 5 bases from V and 6 bases from J, with 19 bases in between. Germline values: CDR1 SGHAT, CDR2 FQNNGV. The CDR3 runs 16 residues.

This clonotype was observed at least ten times. The J gene is TRBJ1-4, the V gene TRBV6-5; D gene uncertain. From germline, CDR1 is MNHEY and CDR2 SVGAGI. This CDR3 contains 15 residues. Trimming removed 5 bases at V and 0 bases at J, with 10 bases between. CDR3 DNA: TGTGCCAGCAGTGCCGTTTCGGCAACTAATGAAAAACTGTTTTTT. As protein: CASSAVSATNEKLFF.

This clonotype was seen a few times. J is TRBJ2-3 and V is TRBV7-9; D is perhaps TRBD1 or TRBD2 (5 bases each). V was shortened by 5 bases and J by 5 bases, with 11 bases between the two germline ends. The V gene's germline CDR1 is SEHNR and CDR2 FQNEAQ (reference sequence). The CDR3 runs to 13 residues. The CDR3 nucleotides read TGTGCCAGCAGCCACCTGGGACGAGATACGCAGTATTTT. It codes for CASSHLGRDTQYF.

This chain connects TRBV11-3 to TRBJ2-1; weak D call: TRBD2 (6 bases). V lost 6 bases, J lost 8 bases, and 8 bases lay in between. CDR1 is SGHNT, CDR2 YENEEA, per germline. CDR3 length equals 11 residues. The CDR3 DNA follows: TGTGCCAGCAGAGGGGAGGATGAGCAGTTCTTC. The encoded protein is CASRGEDEQFF.

This clonotype was observed a handful of times. This chain uses TRBV5-1 with TRBJ2-3; D not resolved. Germline lookup yields CDR1 SGHRS and CDR2 YFSETQ. V lost 0 bases to trimming and J lost 9 bases, with 8 bases between them. This CDR3 spans 12 amino acids. CDR3 coding DNA: TGCGCCAGCAGCTTGGACCAGAGGACGCAGTATTTT. Its protein product is CASSLDQRTQYF.

This clonotype has a count of ten or more. The chain joins TRBV7-9 to TRBJ2-3; D possibly corresponds to TRBD1 (5 bases). This CDR3 region has 14 residues. V was shortened by 3 bases and J by 6 bases, with 13 bases between the two germline ends. Germline V gene data show CDR1 as SEHNR and CDR2 as FQNEAQ (reference sequence). The CDR3 sequence: CASSFWPSGDTQYF. The CDR3 nucleotides read TGTGCCAGCAGCTTTTGGCCTTCAGGGGATACGCAGTATTTT.

V is TRBV20-1 and J is TRBJ2-3, with 11 bases aligning to TRBD2. The CDR3 is 15 residues long. Per the germline V gene, CDR1 is DFQATT and CDR2 is SNEGSKA (reference sequence). Trimming cost V 0 bases and J 6 bases; bases outside gene matches: 5. CDR3 nucleotides: TGCAGTGCTAGAGATAGCGGGGGGGCCTTGGATACGCAGTATTTT. This translates into CSARDSGGALDTQYF.

This clonotype was seen ten or more times. The chain recombines TRBV7-8 with TRBJ2-1; D is uncertain. This CDR3 region has 14 residues. Trimming stripped 0 bases from V and 4 bases from J, with 7 bases between. Germline lookup yields CDR1 SGHVS and CDR2 FQNEAQ. CDR3 sequence reads: CASSLASLYNEQFF. Here the CDR3 DNA reads TGTGCCAGCAGCTTAGCGAGTCTATACAATGAGCAGTTCTTC. The full variable domain, with the rest looked up from reference TRBV7-8 and TRBJ2-1, is GAGVSQSPRYKVAKRGQDVALRCDPISGHVSLFWYQQALGQGPEFLTYFQNEAQLDKSGLPSDRFFAERPEGSVSTLKIQRTQQEDSAVYLCASSLASLYNEQFFGPGTRLTVL.

This clonotype was detected ten times or more. J is TRBJ2-1 and V is TRBV5-5; D is possibly TRBD2 (5 bases). V was shortened by 1 base and J by 9 bases, with 8 bases between the two germline ends. The CDR3 runs 12 residues. Germline CDR1 and CDR2: SGHKS and YYEKEE (reference sequence). This CDR3 reads CASSLSEGEQFF. The CDR3 nucleotides are TGTGCCAGCAGCTTGTCCGAGGGTGAGCAGTTCTTC.

The V call is TRBV5-1, the J call TRBJ1-4; 9 bases agree with TRBD1. The germline CDR1 and CDR2 sequences are SGHRS and YFSETQ. The J segment lost 1 base and the V segment lost 4 bases, leaving 5 bases of the junction unmatched. The CDR3 covers 16 residues. The DNA for the CDR3 is TGCGCCAGCAGCCTACAGGGGGCATTAACTAATGAAAAACTGTTTTTT. Translation gives CASSLQGALTNEKLFF.

This clonotype was counted only a few times. DNA of the CDR3: TGTGCCAGCAGCATAACCCAGAACACTGAAGCTTTCTTT. This translates into CASSITQNTEAFF. The gene calls are TRBV7-9 and TRBJ1-1; D remains ambiguous. CDR1 and CDR2 from the germline V gene are SEHNR and FQNEAQ (reference sequence). Trimming pared 5 bases from V and 1 base from J, leaving 8 bases between. The CDR3 is made up of 13 amino acids. Combining the CDR3 with reference TRBV7-9 and TRBJ1-1 gives the whole variable domain DTGVSQNPRHKITKRGQNVTFRCDPISEHNRLYWYRQTLGQGPEFLTYFQNEAQLEKSRLLSDRFSAERPKGSFSTLEIQRTEQGDSAMYLCASSITQNTEAFFGQGTRLTVV.

This clonotype was recorded many times. The chain is built from TRBV7-3 and TRBJ2-3; tentative D call: TRBD1 (7 bases). Germline CDR1 is SGHTA and CDR2 is FQGTGA. V was clipped by 5 bases and J by 5 bases, with 20 bases between them. There are 16 residues in the CDR3. This CDR3 is CASSLGGGTLRDTQYF. The CDR3 nucleotides read TGTGCCAGCAGCCTAGGGGGCGGGACTCTGCGAGATACGCAGTATTTT.

Ten or more counts support this clonotype. The chain links TRBV7-6 to TRBJ2-5; D is uncertain. The V end was cut by 2 bases, the J end by 5 bases, with 6 bases between. CDR1 is SGHVS and CDR2 is FNYEAQ in the germline V gene. CDR3 length equals 12 residues. The CDR3 sequence is CASSLQLETQYF. CDR3 in DNA: TGTGCCAGCAGCTTACAGCTGGAGACCCAGTACTTC.

This clonotype occurred many times. V gene TRBV7-3 combines with J gene TRBJ2-3; TRBD1 is a possible D gene (6 bases). The CDR3 is made up of 15 amino acids. V was shortened by 2 bases and J by 6 bases, with 15 bases between the two germline ends. CDR1 and CDR2 from the germline V gene are SGHTA and FQGTGA. The CDR3 sequence: CASSLLGQGKDTQYF. The CDR3 nucleotides read TGTGCCAGCAGCTTACTCGGCCAGGGGAAGGATACGCAGTATTTT. The full variable domain, in which reference TRBV7-3 and TRBJ2-3 provide the parts outside the CDR3, is GAGVSQTPSNKVTEKGKYVELRCDPISGHTALYWYRQSLGQGPEFLIYFQGTGAADDSGLPNDRFFAVRPEGSVSTLKIQRTERGDSAVYLCASSLLGQGKDTQYFGPGTRLTVL.

This clonotype appeared many times. This chain uses TRBV12-3 or TRBV12-4 with TRBJ2-7; 8 bases are a match to TRBD1. The CDR3 sequence is 14 residues long. Unmatched junction bases numbered 13, after V lost 3 bases and J lost 12 bases. The chain's CDR3 is CASSFGTGFLQGYF. The CDR3 region has the DNA TGTGCCAGCAGTTTCGGGACAGGCTTTCTGCAGGGGTACTTC.

This clonotype has a count of ten or more. This chain links TRBV5-1 with TRBJ1-2; no firm D call. The germline V and J ends were trimmed by 3 bases and 5 bases, with 14 bases remaining between them. CDR1 and CDR2 (germline): SGHRS, YFSETQ. The CDR3 is made up of 14 amino acids. This CDR3 is CASSSIGSMYGYTF. The CDR3 coding sequence is TGCGCCAGCAGCTCGATCGGTAGTATGTATGGCTACACCTTC.